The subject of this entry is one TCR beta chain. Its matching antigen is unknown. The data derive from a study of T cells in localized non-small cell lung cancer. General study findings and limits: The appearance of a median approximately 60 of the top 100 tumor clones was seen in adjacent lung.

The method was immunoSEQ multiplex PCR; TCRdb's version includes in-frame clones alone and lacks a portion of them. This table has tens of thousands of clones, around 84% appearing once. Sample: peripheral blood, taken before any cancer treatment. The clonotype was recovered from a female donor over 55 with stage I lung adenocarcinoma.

The CDR3 region is CASSPGELNYGYTF. The CDR3 bases are TGCGCCAGCAGCCCAGGAGAACTGAACTATGGCTACACCTTC. The chain has TRBV5-1 and TRBJ1-2; no reliable D call. Germline V gives CDR1 SGHRS, CDR2 YFSETQ. Deletions cut 4 bases from V and 2 bases from J, with 12 bases between. The length of the CDR3 is 14 residues.